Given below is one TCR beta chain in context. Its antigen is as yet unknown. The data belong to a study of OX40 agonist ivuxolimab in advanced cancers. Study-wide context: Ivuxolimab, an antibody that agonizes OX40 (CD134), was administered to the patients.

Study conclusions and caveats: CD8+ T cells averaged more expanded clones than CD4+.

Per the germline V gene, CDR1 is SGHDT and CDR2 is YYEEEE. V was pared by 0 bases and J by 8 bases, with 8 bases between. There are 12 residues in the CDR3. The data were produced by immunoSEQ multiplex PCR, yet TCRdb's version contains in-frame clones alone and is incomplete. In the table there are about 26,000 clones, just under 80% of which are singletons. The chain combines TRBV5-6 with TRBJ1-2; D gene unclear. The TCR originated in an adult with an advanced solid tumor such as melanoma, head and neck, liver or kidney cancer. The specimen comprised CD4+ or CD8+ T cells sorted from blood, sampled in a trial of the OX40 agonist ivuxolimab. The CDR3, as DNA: TGTGCCAGCAGCTTGGACGGGCCGGGCTACACCTTC. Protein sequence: CASSLDGPGYTF.